This T cell receptor (beta chain) was sequenced during a study of blood T cell repertoires in COVID-19. About the study: COVID-19 samples collected from the United States, Italy and Spain covered acute and convalescent phases.

Per the authors' pipeline: Reference gene primer amplification in the assay estimated nucleated cell counts. The repertoire was sequenced with immunoSEQ multiplex PCR; TCRdb's copy has only in-frame clones and lacks some. Clonal size and the V and J genes are those of that table, whereas D and trimming came from the DNA. The sample has 340,000 or so clones, over 75% seen once. Trimming pared 10 bases from V and 5 bases from J, leaving 17 bases between. The CDR3 runs to 13 residues. CDR1 is LGHDT, CDR2 YNNKEL, per germline (reference sequence). V and J are TRBV3-1 (or the pseudogene TRBV3-2) and TRBJ1-2; D possibly corresponds to TRBD1 (6 bases). Sequences were obtained from peripheral blood. This sequence originates from a man over 45 with active or convalescent COVID-19. CDR3 amino acids: CAIIAPGAYGYTF. The CDR3 coding sequence is TGTGCCATTATCGCTCCAGGGGCTTATGGCTACACCTTC.